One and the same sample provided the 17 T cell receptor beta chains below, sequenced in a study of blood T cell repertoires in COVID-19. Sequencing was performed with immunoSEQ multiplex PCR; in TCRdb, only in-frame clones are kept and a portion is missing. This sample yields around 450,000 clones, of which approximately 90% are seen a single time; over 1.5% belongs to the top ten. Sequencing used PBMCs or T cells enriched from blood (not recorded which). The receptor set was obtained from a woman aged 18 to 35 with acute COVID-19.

CDR3 region: CASSFGSLNTEAFF. Here the CDR3 DNA reads TGTGCCAGCAGCTTCGGGAGTTTGAACACTGAAGCTTTCTTT. V gene TRBV7-9 combines with J gene TRBJ1-1; unclear D gene. The CDR3 covers 14 residues. Trimming took 3 bases from V and 0 from J, leaving 8 bases between them. CDR1 and CDR2 (germline): SEHNR, FQNEAQ (reference sequence).

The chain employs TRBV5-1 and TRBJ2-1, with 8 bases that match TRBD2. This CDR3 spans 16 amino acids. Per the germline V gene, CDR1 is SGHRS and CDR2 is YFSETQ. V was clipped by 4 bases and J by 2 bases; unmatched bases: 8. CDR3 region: CASSKTSVTPYNEQFF. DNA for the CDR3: TGCGCCAGCAGCAAGACTAGCGTGACCCCCTACAATGAGCAGTTCTTC.

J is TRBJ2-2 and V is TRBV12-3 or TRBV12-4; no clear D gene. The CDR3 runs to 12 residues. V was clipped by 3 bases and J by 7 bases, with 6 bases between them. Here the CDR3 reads CASSFQFGELFF. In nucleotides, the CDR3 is TGTGCCAGCAGTTTTCAGTTCGGGGAGCTGTTTTTT.

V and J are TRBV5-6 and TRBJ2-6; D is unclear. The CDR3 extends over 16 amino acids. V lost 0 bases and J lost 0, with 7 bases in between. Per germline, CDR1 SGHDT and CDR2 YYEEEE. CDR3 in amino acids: CASSLVSVSGANVLTF. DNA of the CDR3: TGTGCCAGCAGCTTGGTTTCGGTCTCTGGGGCCAACGTCCTGACTTTC. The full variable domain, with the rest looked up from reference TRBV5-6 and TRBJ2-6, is DAGVTQSPTHLIKTRGQQVTLRCSPKSGHDTVSWYQQALGQGPQFIFQYYEEEERQRGNFPDRFSGHQFPNYSSELNVNALLLGDSALYLCASSLVSVSGANVLTFGAGSRLTVL.

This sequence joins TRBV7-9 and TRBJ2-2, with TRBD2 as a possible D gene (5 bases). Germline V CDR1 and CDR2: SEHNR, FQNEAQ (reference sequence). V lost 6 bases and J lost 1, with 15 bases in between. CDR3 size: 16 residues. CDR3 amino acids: CASRDQGEGNTGELFF. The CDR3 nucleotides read TGTGCCAGCAGGGACCAAGGCGAGGGGAACACCGGGGAGCTGTTTTTT.

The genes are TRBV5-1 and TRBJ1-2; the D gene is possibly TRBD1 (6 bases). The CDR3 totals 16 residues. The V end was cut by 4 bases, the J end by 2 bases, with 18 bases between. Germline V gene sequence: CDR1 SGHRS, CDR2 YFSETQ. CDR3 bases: TGCGCCAGCAGCCCCCAACCCGGGACACCAAACTATGGCTACACCTTC. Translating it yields CASSPQPGTPNYGYTF.

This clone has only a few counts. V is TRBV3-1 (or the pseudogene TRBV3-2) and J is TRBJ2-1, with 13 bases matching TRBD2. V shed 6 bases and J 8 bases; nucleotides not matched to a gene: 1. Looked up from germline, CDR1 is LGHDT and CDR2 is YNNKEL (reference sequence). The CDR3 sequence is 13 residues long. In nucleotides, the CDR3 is TGTGCCAGCAGTACTAGCGGGGGGGATGAGCAGTTCTTC. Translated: CASSTSGGDEQFF.

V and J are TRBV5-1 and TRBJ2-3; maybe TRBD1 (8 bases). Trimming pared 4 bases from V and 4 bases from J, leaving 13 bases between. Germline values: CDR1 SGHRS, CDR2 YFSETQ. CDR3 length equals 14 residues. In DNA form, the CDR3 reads TGCGCCAGCAGCCCAACAGGGGGGGCAGATACGCAGTATTTT. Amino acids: CASSPTGGADTQYF.

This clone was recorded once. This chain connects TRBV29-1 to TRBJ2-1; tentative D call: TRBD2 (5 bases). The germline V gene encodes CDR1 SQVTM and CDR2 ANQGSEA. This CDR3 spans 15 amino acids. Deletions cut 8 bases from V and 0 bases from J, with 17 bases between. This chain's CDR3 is CSSDPGSGSYNEQFF. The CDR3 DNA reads TGCAGCTCCGACCCGGGGTCAGGCTCCTACAATGAGCAGTTCTTC.

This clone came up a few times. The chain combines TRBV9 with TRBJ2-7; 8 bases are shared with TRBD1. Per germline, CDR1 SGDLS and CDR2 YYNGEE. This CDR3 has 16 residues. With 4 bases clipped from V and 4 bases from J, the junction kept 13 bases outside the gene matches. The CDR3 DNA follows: TGTGCCAGCAGCACCGAGGACAGGGTCCAAGGTTACGAGCAGTACTTC. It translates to CASSTEDRVQGYEQYF.

CDR3 region: CASSISGSGNTIYF. CDR3 nucleotides: TGCGCCAGCAGCATTTCGGGCTCTGGAAACACCATATATTTT. The chain is built from TRBV5-1 and TRBJ1-3; no clear D. V gave up 4 bases and J gave up 0 bases, with 8 bases separating them. The CDR3 extends over 14 amino acids. CDR1 is SGHRS, CDR2 YFSETQ, per germline. Using reference TRBV5-1 and TRBJ1-3 for the parts outside the CDR3, the full variable domain is KAGVTQTPRYLIKTRGQQVTLSCSPISGHRSVSWYQQTPGQGLQFLFEYFSETQRNKGNFPGRFSGRQFSNSRSEMNVSTLELGDSALYLCASSISGSGNTIYFGEGSWLTVV.

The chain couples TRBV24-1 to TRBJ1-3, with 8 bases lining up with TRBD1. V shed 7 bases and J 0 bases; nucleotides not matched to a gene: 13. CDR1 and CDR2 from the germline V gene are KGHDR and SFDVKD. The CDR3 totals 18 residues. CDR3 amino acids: CATRKDRVAFHSGNTIYF. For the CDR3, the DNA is TGTGCCACCAGGAAGGACAGGGTCGCCTTTCACTCTGGAAACACCATATATTTT.

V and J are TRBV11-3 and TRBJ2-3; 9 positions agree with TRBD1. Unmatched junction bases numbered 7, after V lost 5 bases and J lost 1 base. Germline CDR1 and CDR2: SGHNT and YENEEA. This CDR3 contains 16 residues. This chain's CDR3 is CASSLYRTGGTDTQYF. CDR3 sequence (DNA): TGTGCCAGCAGCCTCTACCGGACAGGGGGCACAGATACGCAGTATTTT. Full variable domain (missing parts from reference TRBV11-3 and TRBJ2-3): EAGVVQSPRYKIIEKKQPVAFWCNPISGHNTLYWYLQNLGQGPELLIRYENEEAVDDSQLPKDRFSAERLKGVDSTLKIQPAELGDSAVYLCASSLYRTGGTDTQYFGPGTRLTVL.

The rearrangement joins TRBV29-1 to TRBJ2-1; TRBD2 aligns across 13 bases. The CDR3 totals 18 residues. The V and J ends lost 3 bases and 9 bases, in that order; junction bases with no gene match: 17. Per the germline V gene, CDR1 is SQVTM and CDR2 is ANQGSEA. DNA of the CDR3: TGCAGCGTTGATTTATTAACTAGCGGGGGGGCTGGTTATGGTGAGCAGTTCTTC. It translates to CSVDLLTSGGAGYGEQFF.

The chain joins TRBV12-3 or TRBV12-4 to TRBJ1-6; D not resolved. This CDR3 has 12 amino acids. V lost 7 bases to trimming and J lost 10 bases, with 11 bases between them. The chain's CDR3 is CASTHAGSPLHF. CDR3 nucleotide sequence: TGTGCCAGCACTCACGCTGGCTCACCCCTCCACTTT.

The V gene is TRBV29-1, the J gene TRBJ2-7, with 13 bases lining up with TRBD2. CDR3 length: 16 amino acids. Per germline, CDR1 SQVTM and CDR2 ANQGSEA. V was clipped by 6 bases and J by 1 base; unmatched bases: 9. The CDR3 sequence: CSVVGLAGANSYEQYF. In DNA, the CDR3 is TGCAGCGTGGTTGGACTAGCGGGGGCTAATTCCTACGAGCAGTACTTC.

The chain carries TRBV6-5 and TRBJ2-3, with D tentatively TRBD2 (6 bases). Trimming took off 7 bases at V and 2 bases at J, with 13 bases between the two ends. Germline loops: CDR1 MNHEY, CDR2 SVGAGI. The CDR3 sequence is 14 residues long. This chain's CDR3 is CASTPGLNTDTQYF. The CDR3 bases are TGTGCCAGCACCCCGGGACTGAACACAGATACGCAGTATTTT.